This entry is about one T cell receptor beta chain. What it recognizes is unknown. The data belong to a study of OX40 agonist ivuxolimab in advanced cancers. Study-wide context: At 82.7% male, the cohort had a mean age of around 56 years, ranging from about 20 to 79. Findings and caveats of the study: Partial responders at 0.1-3.0 mg/kg had among the lowest clonal expansion.

The CDR3 is 15 amino acids. V gave up 3 bases and J gave up 3 bases; unmatched junction bases: 4. CDR1 SGHAT and CDR2 FQNNGV come from the germline V gene. Produced via immunoSEQ multiplex PCR; TCRdb's table is partial and in-frame only. Counted here are more than 15,000 clones, roughly 73% occurring once; the ten biggest clones make up 28%. Blood specimens came from baseline, cycle 4 day 1, and cycle 7 day 1. The chain is built from TRBV11-2 and TRBJ2-7; TRBD2 matches 11 bases. The sequence was obtained from an adult with an advanced solid tumor such as melanoma, head and neck, liver or kidney cancer. Specimen: CD4+ or CD8+ T cells sorted from blood, collected in a trial of the OX40 agonist ivuxolimab. The CDR3 protein is CASSLELAGGYEQYF. The CDR3 region has the DNA TGTGCCAGCAGCTTGGAGCTAGCGGGAGGCTACGAGCAGTACTTC.